The 25 T cell receptor beta chains given below trace back to one sample, sequenced in a study of T cells in Graves' hyperthyroidism and ophthalmopathy (dated by TCRdb to about 2019). Receptor libraries were prepared by multiplex PCR. Sequencer: Illumina HiSeq 2000. The TCR beta CDR3 regions were amplified from RNA transcripts. The first round of RT-PCR for the TCR CDR3 was performed with the HTBI primer set and the Qiagen OneStep RT-PCR kit. TCRdb took the public reads, trimmed them with fastp at Q25, ran MiXCR for clone calling and kept in-frame beta chains. Each CDR3 protein appears once, grouped with its most common genes and DNA. This sample gives fewer than 500,000 distinct CDR3 sequences in total; around 15% of them show up just once. Around 14% of the sample is in the top ten clones. The specimen was blood. These receptors were collected from a man younger than 35 with Graves' ophthalmopathy.

This clonotype was counted between two and nine times. This chain links TRBV14 with TRBJ1-6; D gene unclear. CDR3 size: 13 residues. Trimming pared 1 base from V and 13 bases from J, leaving 11 bases between. In germline, CDR1 is SGHDN, CDR2 FVKESK. The CDR3 DNA reads TGTGCCAGCAGCCAAGTCCCGGGATCTCCCCTCCACTTT. Protein sequence: CASSQVPGSPLHF.

Details on this clonotype: A read error may explain this, as a much larger clone is one base away. The rearrangement joins TRBV3-1 to TRBJ2-7, with a tentative D call TRBD2 (6 bases). The CDR3 is 12 residues long. Germline V gives CDR1 LGHDT, CDR2 YNNKEL (reference sequence). Trimming pared 4 bases from V and 9 bases from J, leaving 13 bases between. The CDR3 region has the DNA TGTGCCAGCAGCCCCGGCGGGGTGCGGCAGTACTTC. Its protein is CASSPGGVRQYF.

This clonotype showed up just a few times. The V call is TRBV20-1, the J call TRBJ1-3; no clear D. Germline CDR1 reads DFQATT; CDR2 reads SNEGSKA (reference sequence). CDR3 length: 12 residues. With 8 bases removed from V and 7 bases from J, the gap between germline ends came to 15 bases. CDR3 in DNA: TGCAGTACGGGCCCAACGGGTAACACCATATATTTT. Translation: CSTGPTGNTIYF.

There are many counts of this clonotype. The gene calls are TRBV6-1 and TRBJ1-2; possibly TRBD1 for D (6 bases). There are 13 residues in the CDR3. Germline CDR1 and CDR2: MNHNS and SASEGT. The V end was cut by 1 base, the J end by 6 bases, with 9 bases between. DNA of the CDR3: TGTGCCAGCAGTGAAGGAGGGACACATGGCTACACCTTC. It yields the protein CASSEGGTHGYTF.

This clonotype has ten or more counts. This sequence joins TRBV20-1 and TRBJ2-2; 8 bases are shared with TRBD1. The CDR3 covers 15 residues. V dropped 4 bases and J dropped 2; count of bases not matched to a gene: 6. In germline, CDR1 is DFQATT, CDR2 SNEGSKA (reference sequence). In nucleotides, the CDR3 is TGCAGTGCTACAATGACAGGGGATAACACCGGGGAGCTGTTTTTT. Amino acid sequence: CSATMTGDNTGELFF.

V is TRBV10-3 and J is TRBJ2-3, with 7 positions matching TRBD2. This CDR3 region has 14 residues. Germline V lookup: CDR1 ENHRY, CDR2 SYGVKD. With 7 bases clipped from V and 0 bases from J, the junction kept 4 bases outside the gene matches. The CDR3 DNA follows: TGTGCCATCATGGCGGGAGAGAGCACAGATACGCAGTATTTT. Protein product: CAIMAGESTDTQYF.

The rearrangement uses TRBV24-1 and TRBJ2-5, with D possibly being TRBD1 or TRBD2 (6 bases each). The CDR3 covers 16 residues. V lost 4 bases and J 4 bases, leaving 18 bases between the germline ends. Looked up from germline, CDR1 is KGHDR and CDR2 is SFDVKD. The DNA of the CDR3 is TGTGCCACCAGTGACCGGGGACACCCGGAGGGAGAGACCCAGTACTTC. It specifies CATSDRGHPEGETQYF.

The chain carries TRBV5-1 and TRBJ1-1; no definite D call. CDR3 length: 15 amino acids. The germline V gene has CDR1 SGHRS and CDR2 YFSETQ. Trimming removed 2 bases from V and 1 base from J, with 12 bases in between. In nucleotides, the CDR3 is TGCGCCAGCAGCTTACTTCAGGACGCGAACACTGAAGCTTTCTTT. Translating gives CASSLLQDANTEAFF.

The rearrangement links TRBV6-1 to TRBJ2-7, with TRBD1 matching 8 bases. The CDR3 runs to 14 residues. Germline V lookup: CDR1 MNHNS, CDR2 SASEGT. V shed 7 bases and J 3 bases; nucleotides not matched to a gene: 8. This CDR3 is CASKKTGEYYEQYF. CDR3 nucleotide sequence: TGTGCCAGCAAGAAGACAGGGGAGTACTACGAGCAGTACTTC.

This clonotype showed up just a few times. V gene TRBV19 combines with J gene TRBJ1-3, with D uncertain. V gave up 8 bases and J gave up 1 base, with 15 bases separating them. The CDR3 is made up of 15 amino acids. The germline gives CDR1 LNHDA, CDR2 SQIVND (reference sequence). The DNA for the CDR3 is TGTGCCAGTGCTAAGCGGGAAAAGTCTGGAAACACCATATATTTT. This translates into CASAKREKSGNTIYF.

V and J are TRBV5-4 and TRBJ2-2; 11 bases align to TRBD2. Germline loops: CDR1 SGHNT, CDR2 YYREEE (reference sequence). The CDR3 sequence is 15 residues long. V lost 4 bases and J lost 4; bases outside the gene matches: 3. CDR3 DNA sequence: TGTGCCAGCAGCACTAGCGGGAGTGTCACCGGGGAGCTGTTTTTT. Its protein product is CASSTSGSVTGELFF.

The chain combines TRBV11-2 with TRBJ2-3; TRBD1 might be the D (5 bases). Germline CDR1 SGHAT, CDR2 FQNNGV. The CDR3 covers 15 residues. Deletions cut 6 bases from V and 0 bases from J, with 13 bases between. The CDR3 coding sequence is TGTGCCAGCAGTTATGCGGCAGGGAGCACAGATACGCAGTATTTT. Its protein product is CASSYAAGSTDTQYF.

Note on this clonotype: A much more abundant neighbour one base away suggests this may be a read error. It is likely a read error, because the conserved phenylalanine at the end of the CDR3 is missing. The CDR3 is CSARELSSPLHL. For the CDR3, the DNA is TGCAGTGCTAGAGAGTTGAGTTCACCCCTCCACCTT. The chain uses TRBV20-1 and TRBJ1-6; D ambiguous. V lost 0 bases, J lost 9 bases, and 6 bases lay in between. This CDR3 has 12 residues. Germline V gene sequence: CDR1 DFQATT, CDR2 SNEGSKA (reference sequence).

This clonotype was recorded at least ten times. The chain joins TRBV2 to TRBJ1-1, with D uncertain. Trimming took off 11 bases at V and 3 bases at J, with 16 bases between the two ends. Germline V gene data show CDR1 as SNHLY and CDR2 as FYNNEI. CDR3 size: 13 residues. The CDR3 sequence is CAGRAVAYTEAFF. The CDR3 DNA follows: TGTGCCGGGAGGGCAGTCGCTTACACTGAAGCTTTCTTT.

Ten or more counts support this clonotype. The chain joins TRBV24-1 to TRBJ2-5; 8 positions match TRBD2. CDR1 and CDR2 from the germline V gene are KGHDR and SFDVKD. The CDR3 consists of 16 residues. After removal of 4 bases from V and 3 bases from J, the junction contained 9 bases not matched to a gene. As DNA, the CDR3 is TGTGCCACCAGTGAAATATTAAGCGGGGGTAAAGAGACCCAGTACTTC. It specifies CATSEILSGGKETQYF.

This clonotype has a single count. The chain combines TRBV25-1 with TRBJ2-1; D unresolved. The CDR3 has 13 residues. Looked up from germline, CDR1 is MGHDK and CDR2 is SYGVNS. Trimming removed 3 bases from V and 10 bases from J, with 13 bases in between. CDR3 bases: TGTGCCAGCAGTGACCCAACCAGACGGGAGCAGTTCTTC. It specifies CASSDPTRREQFF.

Many counts were recorded for this clonotype. The CDR3 nucleotides are TGTGCCAGCAGCTTCGGAGGTGCCAATCAGCCCCAGCATTTT. Translating it yields CASSFGGANQPQHF. The rearrangement joins TRBV7-9 to TRBJ1-5; D uncertain. The germline CDR1 and CDR2 sequences are SEHNR and FQNEAQ (reference sequence). This CDR3 spans 14 amino acids. The V end lost 3 bases, the J end lost 3 bases, and 9 bases lay between the germline ends.

This clonotype was seen a few times. The chain is built from TRBV7-3 and TRBJ2-1; TRBD2 matches 8 bases. The germline V gene has CDR1 SGHTA and CDR2 FQGTGA. Unmatched junction bases numbered 5, after V lost 0 bases and J lost 4 bases. This CDR3 spans 16 amino acids. The CDR3 nucleotides are TGTGCCAGCAGCTTAACTCTACGGGAGGGATACAATGAGCAGTTCTTC. It encodes CASSLTLREGYNEQFF.

This clonotype was picked up many times. J is TRBJ2-7 and V is TRBV11-1, with D perhaps matching TRBD2 (6 bases). V lost 4 bases and J lost 2, with 12 bases in between. This CDR3 contains 14 residues. CDR1 is SGHAT and CDR2 is FQDESV in the germline V gene (reference sequence). The CDR3 DNA follows: TGTGCCAGCAGCTCGAGACTAGACCCCTACGAGCAGTACTTC. This translates into CASSSRLDPYEQYF.

This clonotype showed up many times. The chain couples TRBV5-1 to TRBJ2-4, with 8 bases matching TRBD1. Germline lookup yields CDR1 SGHRS and CDR2 YFSETQ. The V segment lost 1 base and the J segment 8 bases; nucleotides outside the gene matches: 5. This CDR3 is 14 amino acids long. CDR3 sequence: CASSLTGQGHIQYF. CDR3 nucleotides: TGCGCCAGCAGCTTGACTGGACAGGGCCACATTCAGTACTTC.

V gene TRBV2 combines with J gene TRBJ1-1; 12 bases fit TRBD1. Per the germline V gene, CDR1 is SNHLY and CDR2 is FYNNEI. This CDR3 is 15 amino acids long. The junction had 8 bases not matched to a gene; V was cut back by 6 bases and J by 6 bases. The chain's CDR3 is CASRGGDRGLSEAFF. The CDR3 bases are TGTGCCAGCAGGGGAGGGGACAGGGGGCTGTCTGAAGCTTTCTTT. The complete variable domain, with remaining parts taken from reference TRBV2 and TRBJ1-1, reads EPEVTQTPSHQVTQMGQEVILRCVPISNHLYFYWYRQILGQKVEFLVSFYNNEISEKSEIFDDQFSVERPDGSNFTLKIRSTKLEDSAMYFCASRGGDRGLSEAFFGQGTRLTVV.

This clonotype was observed at least ten times. The gene calls are TRBV7-2 and TRBJ2-5, with D unresolved. CDR1 and CDR2 (germline): SGHTA, FQGNSA. This CDR3 contains 13 residues. Trimming pared 3 bases from V and 5 bases from J, leaving 10 bases between. The CDR3 is CASSFERLETQYF. The CDR3 coding sequence is TGTGCCAGCAGCTTTGAGAGACTTGAGACCCAGTACTTC.

This clonotype has just a few counts. The CDR3 DNA reads as TGTGCCAGCAGCTTGGATGCACTAGCGGGAGGCTACAATGAGCAGTTCTTC. Translating gives CASSLDALAGGYNEQFF. The chain carries TRBV5-6 and TRBJ2-1; the match to TRBD2 covers 12 bases. The CDR3 length is 17 residues. Germline V gives CDR1 SGHDT, CDR2 YYEEEE. With V trimmed by 0 bases and J by 3 bases, 4 bases remained unmatched.

This clonotype was counted only a few times. The V call is TRBV6-1, the J call TRBJ1-4, with 10 positions matching TRBD1. This CDR3 has 15 residues. The trim removed 6 bases at V and 7 bases at J, leaving 8 bases unmatched. Germline loops: CDR1 MNHNS, CDR2 SASEGT. Written as DNA, the CDR3 is TGTGCCAGCAGGAGACAGGGGGCGCTCAGTGAAAAACTGTTTTTT. Translation: CASRRQGALSEKLFF.

This clonotype was observed many times. The gene calls are TRBV7-2 and TRBJ1-3, with TRBD1 matching over 8 bases. The CDR3 spans 14 residues. The germline V gene has CDR1 SGHTA and CDR2 FQGNSA. The V gene end was trimmed by 2 bases and the J gene end by 6 bases; junction bases not matched to a gene: 3. DNA for the CDR3: TGTGCCAGCAGCTTAACGACAGGGGCAAACACCATATATTTT. The encoded protein is CASSLTTGANTIYF. Based on the CDR3 plus reference TRBV7-2 and TRBJ1-3, the full variable domain is GAGVSQSPSNKVTEKGKDVELRCDPISGHTALYWYRQSLGQGLEFLIYFQGNSAPDKSGLPSDRFSAERTGGSVSTLTIQRTQQEDSAVYLCASSLTTGANTIYFGEGSWLTVV.